This T cell receptor beta chain was documented in a study of OX40 agonist ivuxolimab in advanced cancers. Study results and caveats: In the 0.1 to 3.0 mg/kg range, CD4+ and CD8+ blood T cells had expanded clonally by week 6.

Using immunoSEQ multiplex PCR, the repertoire was profiled, and TCRdb retains in-frame clones only, with some absent. The table lists some 95,000 clones, roughly nine tenths of them singletons. Comment on this clone: Its antigen is undetermined.

CDR1 is MGHRA and CDR2 is YSYEKL in the germline V gene. Trimming left V 1 base short and J 5 bases short, with 8 bases between. The CDR3 spans 13 residues. The origin of this receptor is an adult with an advanced solid tumor such as melanoma, head and neck, liver or kidney cancer. This sequence joins TRBV4-1 and TRBJ2-5, with D uncertain. The sequencing used CD4+ or CD8+ T cells sorted from blood, collected in a trial of the OX40 agonist ivuxolimab. In DNA, the CDR3 is TGCGCCAGCAGCCAAGGACAAAGGGAGACCCAGTACTTC. This sequence encodes CASSQGQRETQYF.